This T cell receptor beta chain was recovered during a study of neurological immune-mediated disorders. General study results and limits: CDR3 amino acid sequences found in expanded clones were never shared across subjects, suggesting private repertoires in all groups.

The CDR3 contains 14 residues. In germline, CDR1 is WSHSY, CDR2 SAAADI. V gave up 1 base and J gave up 6 bases, with 10 bases separating them. TCRdb analysed the 5' RACE reads with MiXCR anew, one entry per CDR3 protein. The repertoire holds more than 25,000 distinct CDR3 sequences, with approximately 4% as singletons. This clonotype was seen at least ten times. Its specificity is not known. The chain employs TRBV10-2 and TRBJ2-1; D not resolved. The source is a middle-aged woman in good health. What was sequenced was CD4+ T cells from blood. This CDR3 is CASSEWAKGNEQFF. The DNA for the CDR3 is TGCGCCAGCAGTGAGTGGGCTAAGGGCAATGAGCAGTTCTTC.